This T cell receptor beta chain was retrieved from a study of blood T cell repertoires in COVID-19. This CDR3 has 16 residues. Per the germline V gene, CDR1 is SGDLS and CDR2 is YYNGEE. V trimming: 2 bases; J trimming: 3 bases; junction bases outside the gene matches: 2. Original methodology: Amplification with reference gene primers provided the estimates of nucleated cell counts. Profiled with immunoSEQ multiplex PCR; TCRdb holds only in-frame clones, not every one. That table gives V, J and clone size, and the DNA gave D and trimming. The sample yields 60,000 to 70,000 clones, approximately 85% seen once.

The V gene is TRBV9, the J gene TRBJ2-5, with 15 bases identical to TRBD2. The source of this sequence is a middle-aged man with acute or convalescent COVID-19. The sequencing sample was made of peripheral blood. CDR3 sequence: CASSVGLAGGEETQYF. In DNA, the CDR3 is TGTGCCAGCAGCGTCGGACTAGCGGGGGGGGAAGAGACCCAGTACTTC.